This T cell receptor (beta chain) was profiled in a study of T cell repertoires in cytomegalovirus infection. Study-level information: Public TCR beta signatures marked donors with CMV infection and the matching HLA. General observations from the study: Cumulative frequency (of public TCR beta family members) identified carriers of CMV plus the relevant HLA. Ex vivo responses were dominated by HLA-C-restricted CMV-specific TCR beta clonotypes.

TCRdb processed the reads anew with MiXCR; each CDR3 protein has one entry. The sample records about 98,000 distinct CDR3 sequences, more than 15% being singletons. V was trimmed by 2 bases and J by 4 bases, leaving 4 bases between them. The CDR3 length is 12 residues. Per germline, CDR1 MDHEN and CDR2 SYDVKM. Details on this clonotype: Its antigen is undetermined.

V usage is TRBV28 and J usage is TRBJ2-3, with D uncertain. This TCR was sampled from a human donor in good health (CMV status not recorded). Some clones in this sample may be carry-over from other donors' samples. The sample consisted of PBMCs. CDR3 amino acids: CASSLVADTQYF. CDR3 bases: TGTGCCAGCAGTTTAGTGGCAGATACGCAGTATTTT.